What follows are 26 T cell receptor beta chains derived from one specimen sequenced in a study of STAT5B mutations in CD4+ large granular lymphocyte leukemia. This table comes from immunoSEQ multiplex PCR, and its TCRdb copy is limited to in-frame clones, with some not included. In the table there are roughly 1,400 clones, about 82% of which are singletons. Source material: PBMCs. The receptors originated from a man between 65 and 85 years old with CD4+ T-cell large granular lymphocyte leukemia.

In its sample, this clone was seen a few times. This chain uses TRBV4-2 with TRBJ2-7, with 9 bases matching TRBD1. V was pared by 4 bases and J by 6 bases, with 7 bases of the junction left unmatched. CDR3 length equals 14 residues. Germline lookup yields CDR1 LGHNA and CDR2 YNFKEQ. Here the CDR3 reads CASSRETGGFEQYV. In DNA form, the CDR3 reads TGTGCCAGCAGCCGAGAGACAGGGGGGTTCGAGCAGTACGTC.

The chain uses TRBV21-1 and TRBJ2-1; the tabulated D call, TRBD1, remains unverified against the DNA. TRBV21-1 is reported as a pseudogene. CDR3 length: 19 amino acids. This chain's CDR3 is CASSKVRGKDRRNHNEQFF. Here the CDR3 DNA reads TGTGCCAGCAGCAAAGTTCGGGGTAAAGACAGGCGAAACCACAATGAGCAGTTCTTC.

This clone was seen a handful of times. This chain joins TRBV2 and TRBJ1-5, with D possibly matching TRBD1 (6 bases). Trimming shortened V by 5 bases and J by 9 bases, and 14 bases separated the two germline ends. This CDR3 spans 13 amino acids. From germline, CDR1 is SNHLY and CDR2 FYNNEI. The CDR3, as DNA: TGTGCCAGCAGTTGGGACACCGGTCGGCCCCAGCATTTT. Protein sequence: CASSWDTGRPQHF.

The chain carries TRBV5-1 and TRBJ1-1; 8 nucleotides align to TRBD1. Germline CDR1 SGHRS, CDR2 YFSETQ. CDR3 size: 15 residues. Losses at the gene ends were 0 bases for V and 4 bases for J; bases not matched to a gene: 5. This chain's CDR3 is CASSLGGQEVTEAFF. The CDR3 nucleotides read TGCGCCAGCAGCTTGGGGGGACAGGAGGTCACTGAAGCTTTCTTT.

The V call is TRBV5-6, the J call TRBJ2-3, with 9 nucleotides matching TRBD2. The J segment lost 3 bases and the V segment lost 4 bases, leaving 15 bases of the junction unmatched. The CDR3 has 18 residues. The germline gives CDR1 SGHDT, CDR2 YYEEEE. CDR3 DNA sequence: TGTGCCAGCAGCCCATCGGGGGGTGCGGGGGGGCGTACAGATACGCAGTATTTT. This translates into CASSPSGGAGGRTDTQYF.

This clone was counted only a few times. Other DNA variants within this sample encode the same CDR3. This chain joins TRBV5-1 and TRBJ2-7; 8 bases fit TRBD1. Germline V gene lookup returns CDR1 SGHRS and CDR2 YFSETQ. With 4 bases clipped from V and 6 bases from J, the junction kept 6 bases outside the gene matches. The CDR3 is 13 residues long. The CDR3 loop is CASSIGTGREQYV. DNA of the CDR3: TGCGCCAGCAGCATAGGGACAGGCCGCGAGCAGTACGTC.

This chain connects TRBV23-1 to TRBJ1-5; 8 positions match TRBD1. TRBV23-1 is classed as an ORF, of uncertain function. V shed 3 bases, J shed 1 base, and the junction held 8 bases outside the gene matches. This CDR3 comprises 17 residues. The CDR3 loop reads CASSHNSGGGSNQPQHF. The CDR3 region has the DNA TGCGCCAGCAGTCATAACTCAGGGGGCGGGAGCAATCAGCCCCAGCATTTT.

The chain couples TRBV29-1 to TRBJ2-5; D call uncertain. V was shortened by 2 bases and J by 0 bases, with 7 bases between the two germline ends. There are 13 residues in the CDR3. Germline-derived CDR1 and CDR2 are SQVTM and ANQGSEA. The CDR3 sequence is CSVELGYQETQYF. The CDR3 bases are TGCAGCGTTGAATTAGGGTACCAAGAGACCCAGTACTTC.

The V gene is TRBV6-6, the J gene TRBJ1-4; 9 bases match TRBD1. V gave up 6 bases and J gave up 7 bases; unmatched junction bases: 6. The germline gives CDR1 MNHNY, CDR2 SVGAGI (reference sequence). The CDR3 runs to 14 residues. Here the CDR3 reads CASRSDRGVEKLFF. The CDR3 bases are TGTGCCAGCAGATCAGACAGGGGGGTTGAAAAACTGTTTTTT.

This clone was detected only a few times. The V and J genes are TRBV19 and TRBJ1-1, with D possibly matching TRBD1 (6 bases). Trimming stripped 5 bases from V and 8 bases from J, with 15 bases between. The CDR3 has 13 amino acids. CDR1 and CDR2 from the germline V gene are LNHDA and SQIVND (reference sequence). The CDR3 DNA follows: TGTGCCAGTAGTCACCCTGACAGGCTCGAAGCTTTCTTT. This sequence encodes CASSHPDRLEAFF.

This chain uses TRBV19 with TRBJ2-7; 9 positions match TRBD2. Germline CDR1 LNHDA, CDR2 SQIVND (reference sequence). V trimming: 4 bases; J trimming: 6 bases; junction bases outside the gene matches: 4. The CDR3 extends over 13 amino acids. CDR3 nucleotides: TGTGCCAGTAGTACCATAGCGGGGGCCGAGCAGTACGTC. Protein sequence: CASSTIAGAEQYV.

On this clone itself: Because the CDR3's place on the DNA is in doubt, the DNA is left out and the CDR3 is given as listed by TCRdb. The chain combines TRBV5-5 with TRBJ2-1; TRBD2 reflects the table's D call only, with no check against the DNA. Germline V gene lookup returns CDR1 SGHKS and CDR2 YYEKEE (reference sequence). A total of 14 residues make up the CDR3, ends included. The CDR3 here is CASSLEVGPGSAFF.

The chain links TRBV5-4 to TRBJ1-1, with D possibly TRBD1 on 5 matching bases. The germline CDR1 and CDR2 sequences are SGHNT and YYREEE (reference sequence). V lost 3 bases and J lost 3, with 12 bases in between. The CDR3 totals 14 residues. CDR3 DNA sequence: TGTGCCAGCAGCTACCTGCAGGGCCACACTGAAGCTTTCTTT. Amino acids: CASSYLQGHTEAFF. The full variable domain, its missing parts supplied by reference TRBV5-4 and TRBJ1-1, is ETGVTQSPTHLIKTRGQQVTLRCSSQSGHNTVSWYQQALGQGPQFIFQYYREEENGRGNFPPRFSGLQFPNYSSELNVNALELDDSALYLCASSYLQGHTEAFFGQGTRLTVV.

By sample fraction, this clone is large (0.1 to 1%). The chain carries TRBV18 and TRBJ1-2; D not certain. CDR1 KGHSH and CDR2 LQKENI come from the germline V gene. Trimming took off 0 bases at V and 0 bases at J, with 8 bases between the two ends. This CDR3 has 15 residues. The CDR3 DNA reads TGTGCCAGCTCACCACCGGCAGGAACTAACTATGGCTACACCTTC. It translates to CASSPPAGTNYGYTF.

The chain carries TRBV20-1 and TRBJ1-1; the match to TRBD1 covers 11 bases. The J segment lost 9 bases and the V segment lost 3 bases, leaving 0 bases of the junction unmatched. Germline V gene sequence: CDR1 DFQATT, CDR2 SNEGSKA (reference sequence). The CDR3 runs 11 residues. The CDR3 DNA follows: TGCAGTGCTAGGGACAGGGGGCAAGCTTTCTTT. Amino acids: CSARDRGQAFF.

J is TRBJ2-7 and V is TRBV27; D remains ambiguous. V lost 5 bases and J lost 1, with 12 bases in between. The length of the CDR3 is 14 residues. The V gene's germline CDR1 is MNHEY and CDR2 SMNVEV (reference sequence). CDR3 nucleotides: TGTGCCAGCAGTAGGACCTCCCGGTCCTACGAGCAGTACGTC. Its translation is CASSRTSRSYEQYV.

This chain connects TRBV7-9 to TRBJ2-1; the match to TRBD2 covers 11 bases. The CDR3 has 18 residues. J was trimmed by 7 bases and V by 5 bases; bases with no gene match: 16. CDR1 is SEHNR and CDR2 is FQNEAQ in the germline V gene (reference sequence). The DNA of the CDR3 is TGTGCCAGCAGCCCCAAGGTGGTAGCGGGAGGGCCTCGGAATGAGCAGTTCTTC. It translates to CASSPKVVAGGPRNEQFF.

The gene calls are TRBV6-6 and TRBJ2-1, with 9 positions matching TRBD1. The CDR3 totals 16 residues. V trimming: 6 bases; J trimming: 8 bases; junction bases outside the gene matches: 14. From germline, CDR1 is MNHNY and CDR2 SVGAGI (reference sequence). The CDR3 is CASRSRDREPNYEQFF. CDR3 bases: TGTGCCAGCAGGAGCCGGGACAGGGAGCCAAATTATGAGCAGTTCTTC.

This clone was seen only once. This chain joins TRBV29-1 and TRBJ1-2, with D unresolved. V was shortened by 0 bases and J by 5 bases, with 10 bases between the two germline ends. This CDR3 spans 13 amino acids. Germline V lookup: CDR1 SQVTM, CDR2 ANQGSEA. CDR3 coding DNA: TGCAGCGTTGAAGAGGATCCGGTGTATGGCTACACCTTC. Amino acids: CSVEEDPVYGYTF.

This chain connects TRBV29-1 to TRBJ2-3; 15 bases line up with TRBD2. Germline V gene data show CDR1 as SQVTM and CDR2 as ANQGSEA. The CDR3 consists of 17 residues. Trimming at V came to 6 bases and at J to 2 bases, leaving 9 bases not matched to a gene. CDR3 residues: CSVKPGTSGGPTDTQYF. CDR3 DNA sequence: TGCAGCGTGAAGCCCGGGACTAGCGGGGGGCCCACAGATACGCAGTATTTT.

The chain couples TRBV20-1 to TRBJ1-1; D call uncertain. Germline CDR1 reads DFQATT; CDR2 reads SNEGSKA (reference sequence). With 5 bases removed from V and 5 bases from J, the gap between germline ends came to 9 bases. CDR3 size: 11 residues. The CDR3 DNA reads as TGCAGTGCTTCCTGGGGAACTGAAGCTTTCTTT. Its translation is CSASWGTEAFF.

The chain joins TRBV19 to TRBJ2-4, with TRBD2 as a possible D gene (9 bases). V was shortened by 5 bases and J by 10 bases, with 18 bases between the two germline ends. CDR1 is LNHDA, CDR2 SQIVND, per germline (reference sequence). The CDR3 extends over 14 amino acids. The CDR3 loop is CASSVDRAGGIQYF. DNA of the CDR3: TGTGCCAGTAGTGTGGACAGGGCGGGAGGGATTCAGTACTTC.

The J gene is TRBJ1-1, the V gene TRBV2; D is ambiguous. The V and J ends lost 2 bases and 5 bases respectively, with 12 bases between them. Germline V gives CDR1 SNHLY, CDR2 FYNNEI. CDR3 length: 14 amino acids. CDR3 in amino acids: CASSELGGVTEAFF. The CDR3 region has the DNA TGTGCCAGCAGTGAACTCGGTGGAGTTACTGAAGCTTTCTTT.

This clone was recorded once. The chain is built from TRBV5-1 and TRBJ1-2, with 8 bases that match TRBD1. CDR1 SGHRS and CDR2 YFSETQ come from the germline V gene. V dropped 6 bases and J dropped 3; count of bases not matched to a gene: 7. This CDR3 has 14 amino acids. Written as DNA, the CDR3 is TGCGCCAGCACCCTACAGGGGGAAGACTATGGCTACACCTTC. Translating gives CASTLQGEDYGYTF. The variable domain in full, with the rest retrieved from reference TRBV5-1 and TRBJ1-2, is KAGVTQTPRYLIKTRGQQVTLSCSPISGHRSVSWYQQTPGQGLQFLFEYFSETQRNKGNFPGRFSGRQFSNSRSEMNVSTLELGDSALYLCASTLQGEDYGYTFGSGTRLTVV.

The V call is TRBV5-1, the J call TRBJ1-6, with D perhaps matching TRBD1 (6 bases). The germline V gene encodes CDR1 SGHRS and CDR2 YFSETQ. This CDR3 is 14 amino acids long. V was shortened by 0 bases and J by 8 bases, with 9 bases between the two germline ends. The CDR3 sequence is CASSLEGGYSPLHF. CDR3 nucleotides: TGCGCCAGCAGCTTGGAGGGGGGTTATTCACCCCTCCACTTT.

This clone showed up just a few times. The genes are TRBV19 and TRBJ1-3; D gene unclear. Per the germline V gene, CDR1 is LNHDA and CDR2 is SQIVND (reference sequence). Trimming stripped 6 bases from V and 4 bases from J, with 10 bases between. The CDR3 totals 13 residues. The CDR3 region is CASRDNSGNTIYF. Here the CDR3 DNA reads TGTGCCAGTAGAGACAACAGCGGAAACACCATATATTTT.